This T cell receptor (beta chain) came from a study of blood T cell repertoires in COVID-19. Study information: Sites across the United States, Italy and Spain contributed samples from acute and convalescent COVID-19. Sample material is recorded as cDNA or gDNA derived from T cells, B-cell-depleted T cells, or PBMCs.

The method was immunoSEQ multiplex PCR; TCRdb's version includes in-frame clones alone and lacks a portion of them. Among approximately 450,000 clones, around 88% were seen once, and the ten largest hold approximately 4.5%. The CDR3 contains 12 residues. The trim removed 7 bases at V and 12 bases at J, leaving 10 bases unmatched. Germline CDR1 is MDHEN and CDR2 is SYDVKM. Input material: peripheral blood. The source of this sequence is a woman in her 30s with acute or convalescent COVID-19. The rearrangement joins TRBV28 to TRBJ2-3; 7 nucleotides line up with TRBD1. DNA of the CDR3: TGTGCCAGCACCTACCCCAGGGGGAGCCAGTATTTT. It encodes CASTYPRGSQYF.